This T cell receptor beta chain emerged from a study of blood T cells in healthy people across ages. Comments on this clonotype: No antigen is known for it.

Findings and limits, study-wide: In long-lived donors, naive CD4+ cell counts and diversity exceeded those of aged donors.

Alongside a J-beta primer mix, a sample-barcoded 5' primer served in a second PCR lasting about 7 to 12 cycles. At least 2.5 million CDR3-containing paired-end reads were obtained per sample. TCRdb re-called the 5' RACE reads with MiXCR, one entry per CDR3 protein. The sample holds some 1.7 million distinct CDR3 sequences, under 30% seen once. CDR1 ENHRY and CDR2 SYGVKD come from the germline V gene. Deletions cut 7 bases from V and 5 bases from J, with 8 bases between. The length of the CDR3 is 12 residues. Sample donors were healthy Caucasian individuals that came from Russia, aged roughly 6 to 95. Drawn from each donor were approximately 9.2 milliliters of peripheral blood.

The rearrangement links TRBV10-3 to TRBJ1-4, with no clear D. The sample was blood. The TCR originated in a woman between 25 and 40 years old in good health. DNA of the CDR3: TGTGCCATCATTGATGTGAATGAAAAACTGTTTTTT. It specifies CAIIDVNEKLFF.